These 12 T cell receptor beta chains share one sample of origin, sequenced in a study of blood T cell repertoires in COVID-19. The data were produced by immunoSEQ multiplex PCR, yet TCRdb's version contains in-frame clones alone and is incomplete. Here the sample spans roughly 200,000 clones, 65% to 80% being singletons. The specimen was peripheral blood. These receptors were obtained from a man between 50 and 59 years old who had recovered from COVID-19.

The chain employs TRBV6-4 and TRBJ2-3; 7 bases fit TRBD2. The CDR3 spans 14 residues. V was clipped by 10 bases and J by 2 bases; unmatched bases: 9. CDR1 MRHNA and CDR2 SNTAGT come from the germline V gene. The CDR3 region is CATGAGTDTDTQYF. CDR3 nucleotide sequence: TGTGCCACCGGAGCGGGAACCGACACAGATACGCAGTATTTT.

This clone was observed a single time. This chain links TRBV13 with TRBJ2-7, with 11 bases identical to TRBD2. V shed 5 bases and J 6 bases; nucleotides not matched to a gene: 9. Germline-derived CDR1 and CDR2 are PRHDT and FYEKMQ (reference sequence). This CDR3 region has 15 residues. The CDR3 loop reads CASSPRLAGPSEQYF. The CDR3 DNA follows: TGTGCCAGCAGCCCACGACTAGCGGGACCCTCCGAGCAGTACTTC.

This clone appeared a few times. The V call is TRBV11-2, the J call TRBJ1-2; D unresolved. Per germline, CDR1 SGHAT and CDR2 FQNNGV. The CDR3 consists of 12 residues. The V end lost 5 bases, the J end lost 3 bases, and 7 bases lay between the germline ends. Here the CDR3 reads CASSEGDYGYTF. The CDR3 DNA reads TGTGCCAGCAGCGAGGGCGACTATGGCTACACCTTC.

The V and J genes are TRBV19 and TRBJ2-1, with D possibly being TRBD1 (6 bases). Germline V gives CDR1 LNHDA, CDR2 SQIVND (reference sequence). Trimming pared 5 bases from V and 3 bases from J, leaving 8 bases between. CDR3 length: 13 residues. CDR3 sequence reads: CASSAGVYNEQFF. The CDR3 DNA reads TGTGCCAGTAGTGCAGGGGTCTACAATGAGCAGTTCTTC. Full variable domain (remainder filled in from reference TRBV19 and TRBJ2-1): DGGITQSPKYLFRKEGQNVTLSCEQNLNHDAMYWYRQDPGQGLRLIYYSQIVNDFQKGDIAEGYSVSREKKESFPLTVTSAQKNPTAFYLCASSAGVYNEQFFGPGTRLTVL.

This clone was observed a handful of times. CDR3 sequence (DNA): TGTGCCAGCACCCCAACGACAACAGGGACGTACGAGCAGTACTTC. Translation gives CASTPTTTGTYEQYF. V and J are TRBV6-2 or TRBV6-3 and TRBJ2-7; D is perhaps TRBD1 (6 bases). This CDR3 region has 15 residues. V gave up 7 bases and J gave up 4 bases, with 20 bases separating them. From germline, CDR1 is MNHEY and CDR2 SVGEGT.

This clone has only one observation. The chain uses TRBV9 and TRBJ2-7, with TRBD2 matching 12 bases. J lost 4 bases, V lost 3 bases, and 11 bases had no gene match. CDR1 and CDR2 from the germline V gene are SGDLS and YYNGEE. The CDR3 covers 17 residues. In nucleotides, the CDR3 is TGTGCCAGCAGCGACAATAAAGGGACTAGCGGGCCGTACGAGCAGTACTTC. Translating gives CASSDNKGTSGPYEQYF.

The chain is built from TRBV11-3 and TRBJ2-1, with no clear D. The V end lost 1 base, the J end lost 0 bases, and 4 bases lay between the germline ends. The CDR3 is made up of 14 amino acids. CDR1 SGHNT and CDR2 YENEEA come from the germline V gene. CDR3 nucleotide sequence: TGTGCCAGCAGCTTAGGGAGCTCCTACAATGAGCAGTTCTTC. This encodes CASSLGSSYNEQFF.

CDR3 sequence reads: CASGDRNSYEQYF. For the CDR3, the DNA is TGTGCCAGTGGGGACAGAAACTCCTACGAGCAGTACTTC. The chain couples TRBV19 to TRBJ2-7, with TRBD1 matching 7 bases. This CDR3 has 13 residues. Trimming cost V 8 bases and J 0 bases; bases outside gene matches: 4. CDR1 is LNHDA, CDR2 SQIVND, per germline (reference sequence).

The rearrangement uses TRBV6-1 and TRBJ2-3, with 9 bases fitting TRBD2. V shed 1 base and J 4 bases; nucleotides not matched to a gene: 6. CDR3 length equals 16 residues. Germline-derived CDR1 and CDR2 are MNHNS and SASEGT. The CDR3 DNA reads TGTGCCAGCAGTGAAGTCGCAGCGGGAGGTGCAGATACGCAGTATTTT. It codes for CASSEVAAGGADTQYF.

V and J are TRBV5-4 and TRBJ2-5, with TRBD2 matching over 9 bases. The length of the CDR3 is 16 residues. V shed 7 bases and J 4 bases; nucleotides not matched to a gene: 14. Germline V gives CDR1 SGHNT, CDR2 YYREEE (reference sequence). CDR3 nucleotides: TGTGCCAGCTCGGGCGGGGGGGAGGCTGGTTTAGAGACCCAGTACTTC. The encoded protein is CASSGGGEAGLETQYF. Together with reference TRBV5-4 and TRBJ2-5, the CDR3 gives the full variable domain: ETGVTQSPTHLIKTRGQQVTLRCSSQSGHNTVSWYQQALGQGPQFIFQYYREEENGRGNFPPRFSGLQFPNYSSELNVNALELDDSALYLCASSGGGEAGLETQYFGPGTRLLVL.

This chain uses TRBV7-2 with TRBJ2-3; D ambiguous. Germline V gives CDR1 SGHTA, CDR2 FQGNSA. Trimming shortened V by 0 bases and J by 3 bases, and 13 bases separated the two germline ends. This CDR3 contains 16 residues. The CDR3 loop reads CASSLAGFDGTDTQYF. The CDR3 DNA reads as TGTGCCAGCAGCTTAGCGGGTTTTGACGGGACAGATACGCAGTATTTT.

This chain joins TRBV27 and TRBJ2-7; 8 bases fit TRBD1. V shed 5 bases, J shed 0 bases, and the junction held 6 bases outside the gene matches. In germline, CDR1 is MNHEY, CDR2 SMNVEV (reference sequence). This CDR3 spans 15 amino acids. The CDR3 nucleotides read TGTGCCAGCAGTAAGACAGGGGAGAGCTCCTACGAGCAGTACTTC. Encoded protein: CASSKTGESSYEQYF.